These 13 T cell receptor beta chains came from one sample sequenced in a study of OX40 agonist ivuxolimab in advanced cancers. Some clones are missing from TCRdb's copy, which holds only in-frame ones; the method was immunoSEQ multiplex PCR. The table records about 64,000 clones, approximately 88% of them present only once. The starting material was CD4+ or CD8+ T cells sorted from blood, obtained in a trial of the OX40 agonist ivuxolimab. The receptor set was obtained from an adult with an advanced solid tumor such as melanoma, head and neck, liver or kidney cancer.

CDR3 sequence: CASSSGFTYNEQFF. As DNA, the CDR3 is TGTGCCAGCAGCTCAGGGTTCACCTACAATGAGCAGTTCTTC. The chain links TRBV19 to TRBJ2-1, with a possible D match to TRBD1 (5 bases). CDR1 LNHDA and CDR2 SQIVND come from the germline V gene (reference sequence). The germline V and J ends were trimmed by 9 bases and 2 bases, with 14 bases remaining between them. CDR3 length equals 14 residues.

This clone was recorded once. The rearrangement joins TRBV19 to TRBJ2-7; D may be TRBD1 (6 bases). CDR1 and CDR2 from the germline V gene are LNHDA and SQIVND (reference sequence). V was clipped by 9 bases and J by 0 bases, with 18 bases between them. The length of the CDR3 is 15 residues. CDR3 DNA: TGTGCCAGAAACCCCCAGGACAGACCCTCCTACGAGCAGTACTTC. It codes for CARNPQDRPSYEQYF.

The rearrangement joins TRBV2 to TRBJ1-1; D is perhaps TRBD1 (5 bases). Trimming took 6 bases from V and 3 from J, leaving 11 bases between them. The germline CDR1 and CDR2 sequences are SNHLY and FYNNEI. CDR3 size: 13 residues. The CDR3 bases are TGTGCCAGCAGCAGGGCTGAACACACTGAAGCTTTCTTT. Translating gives CASSRAEHTEAFF. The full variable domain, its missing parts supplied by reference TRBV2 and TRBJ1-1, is EPEVTQTPSHQVTQMGQEVILRCVPISNHLYFYWYRQILGQKVEFLVSFYNNEISEKSEIFDDQFSVERPDGSNFTLKIRSTKLEDSAMYFCASSRAEHTEAFFGQGTRLTVV.

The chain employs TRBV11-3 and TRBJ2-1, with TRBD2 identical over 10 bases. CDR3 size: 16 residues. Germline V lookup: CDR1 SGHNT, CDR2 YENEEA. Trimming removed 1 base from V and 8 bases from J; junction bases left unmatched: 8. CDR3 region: CASSLVLAGGGDEQFF. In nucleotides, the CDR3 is TGTGCCAGCAGCTTAGTGTTAGCGGGAGGAGGGGATGAGCAGTTCTTC.

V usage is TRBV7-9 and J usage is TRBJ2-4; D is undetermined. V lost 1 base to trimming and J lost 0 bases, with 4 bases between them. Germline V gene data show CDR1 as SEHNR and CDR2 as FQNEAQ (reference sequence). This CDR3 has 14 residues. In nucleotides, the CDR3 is TGTGCCAGCAGCTTAGTTATAGCCAAAAACATTCAGTACTTC. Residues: CASSLVIAKNIQYF.

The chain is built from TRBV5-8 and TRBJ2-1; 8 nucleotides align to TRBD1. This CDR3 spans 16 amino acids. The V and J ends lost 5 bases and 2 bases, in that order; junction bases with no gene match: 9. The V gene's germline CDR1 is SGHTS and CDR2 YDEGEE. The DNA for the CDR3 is TGTGCCAGCAGTTCCGACAGGGGTGTCACCTACAATGAGCAGTTCTTC. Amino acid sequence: CASSSDRGVTYNEQFF. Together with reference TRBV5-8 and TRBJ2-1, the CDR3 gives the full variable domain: EAGVTQSPTHLIKTRGQQATLRCSPISGHTSVYWYQQALGLGLQFLLWYDEGEERNRGNFPPRFSGRQFPNYSSELNVNALELEDSALYLCASSSDRGVTYNEQFFGPGTRLTVL.

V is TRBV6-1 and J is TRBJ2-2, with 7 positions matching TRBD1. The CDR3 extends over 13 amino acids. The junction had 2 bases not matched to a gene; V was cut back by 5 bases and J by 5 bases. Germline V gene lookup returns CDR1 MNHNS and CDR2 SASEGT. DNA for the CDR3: TGTGCCAGCAGTCTACAGGGGACCGGGGAGCTGTTTTTT. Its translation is CASSLQGTGELFF.

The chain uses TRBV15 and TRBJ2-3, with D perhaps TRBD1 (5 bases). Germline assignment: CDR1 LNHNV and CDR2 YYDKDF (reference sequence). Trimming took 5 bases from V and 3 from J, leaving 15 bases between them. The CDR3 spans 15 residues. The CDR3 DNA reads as TGTGCCACCAGCGACTGGGGCGCAGGGACAGATACGCAGTATTTT. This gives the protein CATSDWGAGTDTQYF.

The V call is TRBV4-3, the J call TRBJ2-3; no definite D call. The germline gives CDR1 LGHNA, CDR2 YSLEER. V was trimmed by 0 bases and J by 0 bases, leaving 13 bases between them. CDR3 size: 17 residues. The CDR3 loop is CASSQDRYSISTDTQYF. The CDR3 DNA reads TGCGCCAGCAGCCAAGATCGGTACTCCATAAGCACAGATACGCAGTATTTT.

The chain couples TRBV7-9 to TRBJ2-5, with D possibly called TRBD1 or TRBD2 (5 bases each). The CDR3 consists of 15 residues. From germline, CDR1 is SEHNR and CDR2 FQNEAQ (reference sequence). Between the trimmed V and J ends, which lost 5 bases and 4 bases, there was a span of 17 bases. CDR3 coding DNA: TGTGCCAGCAGCCCCCGGGGCAGTGGGGGAGAGACCCAGTACTTC. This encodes CASSPRGSGGETQYF. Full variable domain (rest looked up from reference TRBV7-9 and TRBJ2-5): DTGVSQNPRHKITKRGQNVTFRCDPISEHNRLYWYRQTLGQGPEFLTYFQNEAQLEKSRLLSDRFSAERPKGSFSTLEIQRTEQGDSAMYLCASSPRGSGGETQYFGPGTRLLVL.

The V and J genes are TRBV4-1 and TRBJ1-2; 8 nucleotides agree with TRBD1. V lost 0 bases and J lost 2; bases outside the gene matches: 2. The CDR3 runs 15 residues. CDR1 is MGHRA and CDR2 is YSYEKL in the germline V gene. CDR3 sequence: CASSQDRGRNYGYTF. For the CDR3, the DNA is TGCGCCAGCAGCCAAGACAGGGGGCGAAACTATGGCTACACCTTC.

In DNA, the CDR3 is TGTGCCAGCAGTGGGGACGGGGAGCTGTTTTTT. Protein product: CASSGDGELFF. The chain links TRBV2 to TRBJ2-2, with D unclear. The V end was cut by 4 bases, the J end by 7 bases, with 4 bases between. This CDR3 is 11 amino acids long. The germline V gene has CDR1 SNHLY and CDR2 FYNNEI. Full variable domain (remainder filled in from reference TRBV2 and TRBJ2-2): EPEVTQTPSHQVTQMGQEVILRCVPISNHLYFYWYRQILGQKVEFLVSFYNNEISEKSEIFDDQFSVERPDGSNFTLKIRSTKLEDSAMYFCASSGDGELFFGEGSRLTVL.

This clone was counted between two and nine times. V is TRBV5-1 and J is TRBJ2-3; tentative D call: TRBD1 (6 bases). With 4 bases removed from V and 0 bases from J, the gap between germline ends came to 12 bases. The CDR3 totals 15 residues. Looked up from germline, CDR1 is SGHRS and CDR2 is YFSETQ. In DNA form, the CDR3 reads TGCGCCAGCAGCACCGGGACAACCAGCACAGATACGCAGTATTTT. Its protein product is CASSTGTTSTDTQYF.